Following are 3 T cell receptor beta chains from one sample sequenced in a study of T cell repertoires in cytomegalovirus infection. TCRdb analysed the reads with MiXCR anew, one entry per CDR3 protein. The data show almost 550,000 distinct CDR3 sequences, approximately 15% seen once. Material for sequencing was CD8+ T cells from PBMCs. The receptor set was obtained from a human donor in good health (CMV status not recorded). Some clones in this sample may be carry-over from other donors' samples.

Comments on this clonotype: No conserved phenylalanine or tryptophan is present at the end of the CDR3, so a read error is the likely explanation. The chain employs TRBV20-1 and TRBJ2-1, with 9 nucleotides matching TRBD2. Germline values: CDR1 DFQATT, CDR2 SNEGSKA (reference sequence). After removal of 2 bases from V and 7 bases from J, the junction contained 18 bases not matched to a gene. There are 18 residues in the CDR3. CDR3 DNA: TGCAGTGCTAGATCCACCGTTTTTAGCGGGAGAAGTATGAATGAGCAGTTCTTA. This encodes CSARSTVFSGRSMNEQFL.

This clonotype has at least ten counts. The chain uses TRBV7-3 and TRBJ2-7, with 8 positions matching TRBD1. CDR3 length equals 15 residues. The ends lost 5 bases at V and 4 bases at J; junction bases unmatched: 10. CDR1 is SGHTA and CDR2 is FQGTGA in the germline V gene. CDR3 nucleotides: TGTGCCAGCAGCGCCTACTCAGGGGGCCGATACGAGCAGTACTTC. This sequence encodes CASSAYSGGRYEQYF.

This clonotype was detected ten times or more. The V and J genes are TRBV4-2 and TRBJ2-1; D uncertain. From germline, CDR1 is LGHNA and CDR2 YNFKEQ. V shed 0 bases and J shed 8 bases, with 14 bases lying between them. The CDR3 has 15 amino acids. Here the CDR3 reads CASSQDPGTGDEQFF. Here the CDR3 DNA reads TGTGCCAGCAGCCAAGACCCGGGCACTGGGGATGAGCAGTTCTTC.